This is a list of T cell receptor beta chains from one sample in a study of identifying expanded T cells in peripheral blood. The repertoire was sequenced with immunoSEQ multiplex PCR; TCRdb's copy has only in-frame clones and lacks some. The sample lists approximately 100,000 clones, 85% to 90% occurring once. The sequencing input was blood. The origin of the receptors is a person aged 18-70 years in good health. The CDR3 runs from the conserved cysteine through the conserved F or W. The D gene is left open where the match is weak. Clone size is shown for a subset of rows, as once, few, many or a class of expanded clone.

clone_size	v_call	d_call	j_call	cdr3_nt	cdr3_aa
.	TRBV29-1	TRBD1	TRBJ2-7	TGCAGCGTTTATGGACAGGGCTACGAGCAGTACTTC	CSVYGQGYEQYF
.	TRBV5-1	.	TRBJ1-2	TGCGCCAGCAGCTTGCTGACAGCCAGCCGCGACTACACCTTC	CASSLLTASRDYTF
.	TRBV11-1	.	TRBJ2-3	TGTGCCAGCAGCTCCCGAGATACGCAGTATTTT	CASSSRDTQYF
.	TRBV20-1	.	TRBJ1-1	TGCAGTCTAGCAACGTTCACTGAAGCTTTCTTT	CSLATFTEAFF
.	TRBV7-8	.	TRBJ2-7	TGTGCCAGCAACCGCCGCGTACAGGGTTCCTACGAGCAGTACTTC	CASNRRVQGSYEQYF
few	TRBV9	.	TRBJ2-3	TGTGCCAGCAGCGTAGCCGCTAGGCTCACAGATACGCAGTATTTT	CASSVAARLTDTQYF
.	TRBV28	.	TRBJ2-7	TGTGCCAGCAGTTTAGACAGTTCGGCGCAGTACTTC	CASSLDSSAQYF
.	TRBV6-5	TRBD2	TRBJ2-3	TGCGCCAGCAGTTCTTCCCGGCGCGGGGGGACAGATACGCAGTATTTT	CASSSSRRGGTDTQYF
.	TRBV5-4	.	TRBJ1-1	TGTGCCAGCAGCTCTAGAAGGGGCGGCACTGAAGCTTTCTTT	CASSSRRGGTEAFF
.	TRBV4-3	.	TRBJ2-1	TGCGCCAGCAGCCAAGATACGGAGCGCCTCTCCTACAATGAGCAGTTCTTC	CASSQDTERLSYNEQFF
.	TRBV6-1	.	TRBJ1-6	TGTGCCAGCAAGGGTCCCGGAGGGATGAGTTCACCCCTCCACTTT	CASKGPGGMSSPLHF
.	TRBV5-1	.	TRBJ1-2	TGCGCCAGCAGCCCTACCGGGGACCCCTACTATGGCTACACCTTC	CASSPTGDPYYGYTF
.	TRBV7-2	TRBD2	TRBJ2-1	TGTGCCAGCAGCTTAGCGGTGGGGACTAGCGGGGGGAGCTCCTACAATGAGCAGTTCTTC	CASSLAVGTSGGSSYNEQFF